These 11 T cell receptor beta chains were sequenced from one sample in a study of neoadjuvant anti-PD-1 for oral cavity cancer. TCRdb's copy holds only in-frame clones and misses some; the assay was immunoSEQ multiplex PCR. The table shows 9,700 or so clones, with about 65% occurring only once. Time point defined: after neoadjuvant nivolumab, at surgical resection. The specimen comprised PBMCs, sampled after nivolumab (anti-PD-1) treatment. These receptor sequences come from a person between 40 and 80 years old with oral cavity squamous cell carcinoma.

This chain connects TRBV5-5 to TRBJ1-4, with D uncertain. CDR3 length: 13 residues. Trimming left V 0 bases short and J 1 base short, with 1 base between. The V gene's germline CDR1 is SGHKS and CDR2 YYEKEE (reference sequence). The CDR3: CASSLGTNEKLFF. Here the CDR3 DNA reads TGTGCCAGCAGCTTGGGAACTAATGAAAAACTGTTTTTT.

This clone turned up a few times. In DNA, the CDR3 is TGTGCCAGTATACCGATGGCTTGGAGCAATCAGCCCCAGCATTTT. Its translation is CASIPMAWSNQPQHF. The chain uses TRBV19 and TRBJ1-5; D remains unclear. With 7 bases removed from V and 1 base from J, the gap between germline ends came to 14 bases. CDR1 is LNHDA, CDR2 SQIVND, per germline (reference sequence). This CDR3 is 15 amino acids long.

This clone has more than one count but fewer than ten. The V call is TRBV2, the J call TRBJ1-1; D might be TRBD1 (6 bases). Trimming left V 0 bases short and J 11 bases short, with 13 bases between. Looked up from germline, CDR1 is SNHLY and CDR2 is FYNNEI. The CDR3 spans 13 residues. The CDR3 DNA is TGTGCCAGCAGTGAAGCGCCAGGGGCGCGGGCTTTCTTT. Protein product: CASSEAPGARAFF.

Here the CDR3 reads CASSSLAGFYNEQFF. CDR3 in DNA: TGTGCCAGCAGTTCACTAGCGGGGTTCTACAATGAGCAGTTCTTC. The chain couples TRBV6-5 to TRBJ2-1, with 10 nucleotides matching TRBD2. The CDR3 has 15 amino acids. The germline V gene encodes CDR1 MNHEY and CDR2 SVGAGI. V lost 4 bases and J lost 3; bases outside the gene matches: 3.

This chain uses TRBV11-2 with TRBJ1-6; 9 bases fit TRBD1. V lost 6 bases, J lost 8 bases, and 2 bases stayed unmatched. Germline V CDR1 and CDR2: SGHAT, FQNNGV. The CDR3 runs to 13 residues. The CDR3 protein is CASRGQGYSPLHF. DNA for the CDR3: TGTGCCAGCAGGGGACAGGGTTATTCACCCCTCCACTTT. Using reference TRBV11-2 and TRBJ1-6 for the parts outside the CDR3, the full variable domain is EAGVAQSPRYKIIEKRQSVAFWCNPISGHATLYWYQQILGQGPKLLIQFQNNGVVDDSQLPKDRFSAERLKGVDSTLKIQPAKLEDSAVYLCASRGQGYSPLHFGNGTRLTVT.

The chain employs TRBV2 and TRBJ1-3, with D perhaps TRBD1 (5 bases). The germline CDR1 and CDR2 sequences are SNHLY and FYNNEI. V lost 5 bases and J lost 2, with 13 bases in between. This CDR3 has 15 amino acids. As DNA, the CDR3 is TGTGCCAGCAGTAAGCCAGGGAGGGCTGGAAACACCATATATTTT. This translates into CASSKPGRAGNTIYF.

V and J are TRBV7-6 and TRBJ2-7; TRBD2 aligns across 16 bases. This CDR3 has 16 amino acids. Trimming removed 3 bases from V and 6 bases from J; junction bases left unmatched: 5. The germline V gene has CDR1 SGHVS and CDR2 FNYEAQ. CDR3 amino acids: CASSLGTSGRASEQYF. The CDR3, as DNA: TGTGCCAGCAGCTTGGGGACTAGCGGGAGGGCCTCCGAGCAGTACTTC.

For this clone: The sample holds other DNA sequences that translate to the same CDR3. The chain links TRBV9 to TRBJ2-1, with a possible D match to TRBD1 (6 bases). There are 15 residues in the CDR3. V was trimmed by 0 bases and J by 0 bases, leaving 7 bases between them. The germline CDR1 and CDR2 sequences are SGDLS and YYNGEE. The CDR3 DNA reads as TGTGCCAGCAGCGTAGCGGACAGCTCCTACAATGAGCAGTTCTTC. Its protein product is CASSVADSSYNEQFF.

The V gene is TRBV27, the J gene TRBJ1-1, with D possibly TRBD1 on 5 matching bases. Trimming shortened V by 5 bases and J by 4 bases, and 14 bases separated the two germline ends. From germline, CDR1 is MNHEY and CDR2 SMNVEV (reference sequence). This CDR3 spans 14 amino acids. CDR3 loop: CASSTRDGGTEAFF. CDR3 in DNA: TGTGCCAGCAGTACCCGAGACGGGGGCACTGAAGCTTTCTTT.

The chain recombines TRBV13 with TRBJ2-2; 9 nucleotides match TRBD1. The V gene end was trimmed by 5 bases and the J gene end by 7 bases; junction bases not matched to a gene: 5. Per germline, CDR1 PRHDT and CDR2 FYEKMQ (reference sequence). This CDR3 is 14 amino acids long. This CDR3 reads CASSPGQGIGELFF. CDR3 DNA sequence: TGTGCCAGCAGCCCCGGACAGGGGATCGGGGAGCTGTTTTTT.

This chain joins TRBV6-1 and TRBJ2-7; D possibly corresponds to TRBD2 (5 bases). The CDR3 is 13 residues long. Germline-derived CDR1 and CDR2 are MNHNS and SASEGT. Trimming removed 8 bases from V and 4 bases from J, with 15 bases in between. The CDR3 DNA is TGTGCCAGCCTCCTTAGCTGGGAGTACGAGCAGTACTTC. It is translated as CASLLSWEYEQYF.